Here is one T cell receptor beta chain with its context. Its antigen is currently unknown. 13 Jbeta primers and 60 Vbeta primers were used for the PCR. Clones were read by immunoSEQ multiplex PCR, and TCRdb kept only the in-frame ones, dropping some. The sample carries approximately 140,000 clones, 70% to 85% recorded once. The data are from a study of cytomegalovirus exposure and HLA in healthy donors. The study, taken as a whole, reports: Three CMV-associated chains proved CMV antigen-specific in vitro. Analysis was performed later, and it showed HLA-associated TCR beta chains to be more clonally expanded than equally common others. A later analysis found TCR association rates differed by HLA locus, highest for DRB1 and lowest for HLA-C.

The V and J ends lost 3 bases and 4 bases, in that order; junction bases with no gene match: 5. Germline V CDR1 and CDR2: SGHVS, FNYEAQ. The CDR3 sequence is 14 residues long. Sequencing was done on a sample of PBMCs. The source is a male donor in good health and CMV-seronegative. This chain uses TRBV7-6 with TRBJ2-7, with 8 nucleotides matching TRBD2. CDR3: CASSFTSGAYEQYF. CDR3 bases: TGTGCCAGCAGCTTCACTAGCGGAGCGTACGAGCAGTACTTC.